A selection of T cell receptor beta chains follows, all from one sample in a study of beta chain features in type 1 diabetes. Some clones are missing from TCRdb's copy, which holds only in-frame ones; the method was immunoSEQ multiplex PCR. The data contain approximately 150,000 clones, about 9.4% of them seen just once; the ten biggest clones take up less than 1.5%. Sequenced sample: naive CD4+ T cells from blood. The source of these receptors is a man between 18 and 35 years old in good health. Both conserved end residues are part of each CDR3. The D gene is left open where the match is weak. Clone size, where shown, is once, few, many, or a class for clones that have expanded.

abundance	d_gene	v_gene	j_gene	CDR3nt	CDR3aa
-	-	TRBV30	TRBJ2-7	TGTGCCTGGAGTGCGGTTCAGGACCGAGGGCAGCAGTACTTC	CAWSAVQDRGQQYF
few	TRBD2	TRBV7-2	TRBJ2-5	TGTGCCAGCAGCTTACGGACTAGCGGGGGGGCCCAGACCCAGTACTTC	CASSLRTSGGAQTQYF
-	TRBD1	TRBV7-6	TRBJ2-6	TGTGCCAGCAGCAAAACCTTACAGGGGGCTGGGGCCAACGTCCTGACTTTC	CASSKTLQGAGANVLTF
-	-	TRBV15	TRBJ2-7	TGTGCCACCAGCAGAAGGGACTGGTACGAGCAGTACTTC	CATSRRDWYEQYF
many	-	TRBV4-3	TRBJ2-6	TGCGCCAGCAGCCAAGATAGCGACAGGTCTGGGGCCAACGTCCTGACTTTC	CASSQDSDRSGANVLTF
few	-	TRBV18	TRBJ2-7	TGTGCCAGCTCACCACCAGGCAGGATGGTTGACGAGCAGTACTTC	CASSPPGRMVDEQYF
-	-	TRBV4-1	TRBJ1-4	TGCGCCAGCAGCCAAGATCCCGGACAGAGCCCTGATGAAAAACTGTTTTTT	CASSQDPGQSPDEKLFF
-	TRBD1	TRBV9	TRBJ1-2	TGTGCCAGCAGCGCACAGGGGTCGGGCCTTTATGGCTACACCTTC	CASSAQGSGLYGYTF
-	-	TRBV6-1	TRBJ1-2	TGTGCCAGCAGTTCTAATAACTATGGCTACACCTTC	CASSSNNYGYTF
few	TRBD1	TRBV5-6	TRBJ2-1	TGTGCCAGCAGCCCCGCCCCAACAGGGGCCGGGGAGCAGTTCTTC	CASSPAPTGAGEQFF
few	-	TRBV28	TRBJ1-1	TGTGCCAGCATAACGGGGGGGCACACTGAAGCTTTCTTT	CASITGGHTEAFF
many	-	TRBV18	TRBJ2-3	TGTGCCAGCTCACTAACAGGGTTTGGGACAGATACGCAGTATTTT	CASSLTGFGTDTQYF
few	TRBD1	TRBV5-1	TRBJ1-1	TGCGCCAGCAGCTTCCGGGACAGGAACACTGAAGCTTTCTTT	CASSFRDRNTEAFF
-	TRBD1	TRBV5-1	TRBJ1-2	TGCGCCAGCAGCTTGATGACAGGGACGTATGGCTACACCTTC	CASSLMTGTYGYTF
few	TRBD1	TRBV2	TRBJ1-1	TGTGCCAGCAGTGAATCGGACAGGGCAGGAACTGAAGCTTTCTTT	CASSESDRAGTEAFF
-	TRBD2	TRBV5-1	TRBJ2-1	TGCGCCAGCAGCTTTGGGACTAGCGTTCGCAATGAGCAGTTCTTC	CASSFGTSVRNEQFF
few	-	TRBV2	TRBJ1-5	TGTGCCAGCAGTGCTCAACAGGCGAATCAGCCCCAGCATTTT	CASSAQQANQPQHF
-	TRBD1	TRBV18	TRBJ2-1	TGTGCCAGCTCAGCCCAGGGGGCGCTACTACTTGAGCAGTTCTTC	CASSAQGALLLEQFF
many	-	TRBV5-1	TRBJ2-7	TGCGCCAGCAGCCCTTTCGGACAAGGCCACTCCTACGAGCAGTACTTC	CASSPFGQGHSYEQYF
many	-	TRBV4-2	TRBJ2-2	TGTGCCAGCACCCTTGAGGGCCGGGCCGGGGAGCTGTTTTTT	CASTLEGRAGELFF
-	-	TRBV4-1	TRBJ2-5	TGCGCCAGCAGCCAACGACAGGCCGAGACCCAGTACTTC	CASSQRQAETQYF
few	-	TRBV6-5	TRBJ1-2	TGTGCCAGCAGTCCGGGGGGAGGGAGCTATGGCTACACCTTC	CASSPGGGSYGYTF
few	-	TRBV9	TRBJ2-5	TGTGCCAGCAGCGTAGCGGGGGTAGAGACCCAGTACTTC	CASSVAGVETQYF
-	-	TRBV2	TRBJ1-1	TGTGCCACCCGTCTAGGCGGTAACACTGAAGCTTTCTTT	CATRLGGNTEAFF
-	TRBD1	TRBV5-1	TRBJ1-1	TGCGCCAGCAGCTTGGAGACAGGGGGGATCACTGAAGCTTTCTTT	CASSLETGGITEAFF
many	-	TRBV30	TRBJ1-5	TGTGCCTGGAGTGTTCACGGGGGTCAGCCCCAGCATTTT	CAWSVHGGQPQHF
-	-	TRBV7-2	TRBJ2-2	TGTGCCAGCAGCTTAGAAGAGGGAACCGGGGAGCTGTTTTTT	CASSLEEGTGELFF
few	-	TRBV6-1	TRBJ1-4	TGTGCCAGCAAGAACAGGGCCCCTAATGAAAAACTGTTTTTT	CASKNRAPNEKLFF
-	-	TRBV7-2	TRBJ2-5	TGTGCCAGCAGCTTAGGTGTCCGGGTCGCCGCCCAGTACTTC	CASSLGVRVAAQYF
-	TRBD1	TRBV10-3	TRBJ1-5	TGTGCCATCAGTGGGGGCAATGACAGGGGCAGTCAGCCCCAGCATTTT	CAISGGNDRGSQPQHF
-	-	TRBV20-1	TRBJ2-5	TGCAGTGCTTTCGGAGAAGAGACCCAGTACTTC	CSAFGEETQYF
-	TRBD1	TRBV5-4	TRBJ2-2	TGTGCCAGCAGCTTGGGTCTGAGGACAGGAAAAACCGCGAACACCGGGGAGCTGTTTTTT	CASSLGLRTGKTANTGELFF
-	TRBD2	TRBV6-6	TRBJ2-3	TGTGCCAGCAGTTATGGACTAGCGGGCCCAGATACGCAGTATTTT	CASSYGLAGPDTQYF
-	-	TRBV7-2	TRBJ2-5	TGTGCCAGCAGCTTGGTGGCAGGCACCAGGGAGACCCAGTACTTC	CASSLVAGTRETQYF
-	TRBD1	TRBV7-2	TRBJ2-5	TGTGCCAGCAGCCCAGGACAGGGGGAGACCCAGTACTTC	CASSPGQGETQYF
few	TRBD1	TRBV7-8	TRBJ1-5	TGTGCCAGCAGCCGCGACAGGGGTCAGCCCCAGCATTTT	CASSRDRGQPQHF
few	TRBD2	TRBV27	TRBJ2-5	TGTGCCAGCAGTTTAGTCGGACTAGCGGGAGAGACCCAGTACTTC	CASSLVGLAGETQYF
few	-	TRBV2	TRBJ2-4	TGTGCCAGCAGCCTACAGCTGGTGGCCAAAAACATTCAGTACTTC	CASSLQLVAKNIQYF
few	-	TRBV5-4	TRBJ2-5	TGTGCCAGCAACCTCCGGGATTACCAAGAGACCCAGTACTTC	CASNLRDYQETQYF
-	TRBD1	TRBV2	TRBJ1-5	TGTGCCAGCAGTGAAGCGGGGGCAGGGGGCGAGCCCCAGCATTTT	CASSEAGAGGEPQHF
-	-	TRBV9	TRBJ1-4	TGTGCCAGCAGCGTAGGGCCCGGGTCCCCCAGCGAAAAACTGTTTTTT	CASSVGPGSPSEKLFF
-	TRBD1	TRBV7-3	TRBJ1-6	TGTGCCAGCAGCCCGTCGAACAGGGGGCTCGGTTCACCCCTCCACTTT	CASSPSNRGLGSPLHF
-	-	TRBV6-5	TRBJ1-4	TGTGCCAGCAGACGAGACCAGGGAGGGGATGAAAAACTGTTTTTT	CASRRDQGGDEKLFF
few	TRBD1	TRBV6-1	TRBJ2-1	TGTGCCAGCAGGAGACAGGGTAGCTCCTACAATGAGCAGTTCTTC	CASRRQGSSYNEQFF
few	-	TRBV9	TRBJ2-1	TGTGCCAGCTGTACGGGTCCGACCTATGCTAATGAGCAGTTCTTC	CASCTGPTYANEQFF
-	-	TRBV10-2	TRBJ2-5	TGCGCCAGCAGTGTGGGGGTAGCGGCAAACCAAGAGACCCAGTACTTC	CASSVGVAANQETQYF
-	-	TRBV7-8	TRBJ2-7	TGTGCCAGCAGTTGGAACAGGGAGGGTAGGGGTTACGAGCAGTACTTC	CASSWNREGRGYEQYF
few	TRBD2	TRBV9	TRBJ2-3	TGTGCCAGCAGCGAGGGACTAGCGGGCGCTGCAGATACGCAGTATTTT	CASSEGLAGAADTQYF
-	TRBD1	TRBV18	TRBJ2-7	TGTGCCAGCTCCCCGGGACAGGGGATTCCCTACGAGCAGTACTTC	CASSPGQGIPYEQYF
many	TRBD2	TRBV30	TRBJ2-7	TGTGCCTGGACCGGGAGGGCGAACGACGAGCAGTACTTC	CAWTGRANDEQYF
-	-	TRBV4-3	TRBJ2-5	TGCGCCAGCAGCCAAGCCTATGGAGGTGAGACCCAGTACTTC	CASSQAYGGETQYF
few	-	TRBV19	TRBJ1-6	TGTGCCAGTAGTATCTCGGGCAGGGCTGATTCACCCCTCCACTTT	CASSISGRADSPLHF
few	TRBD1	TRBV6-1	TRBJ1-2	TGTGCCAGCACCCGCCGGGACAGGGATGGCTACACCTTC	CASTRRDRDGYTF
-	-	TRBV27	TRBJ1-1	TGTGCCAGCAGTTCAGGGGCGACAAAATTCAACACTGAAGCTTTCTTT	CASSSGATKFNTEAFF
-	-	TRBV7-9	TRBJ1-4	TGTGCCAGCAGCCCAGGATCAACTAATGAAAAACTGTTTTTT	CASSPGSTNEKLFF
-	-	TRBV5-5	TRBJ2-5	TGTGCCAGCAGCACCGACAGTCAAGAGACCCAGTACTTC	CASSTDSQETQYF
-	TRBD2	TRBV10-3	TRBJ2-5	TGTGCCATCCAGACTAGCGGGGGGCCGGGGGAGCAGTACTTC	CAIQTSGGPGEQYF
many	-	TRBV7-9	TRBJ1-1	TGTGCCAGCAGGGTACAGGGCAGGAACACTGAAGCTTTCTTT	CASRVQGRNTEAFF
few	-	TRBV6-5	TRBJ2-7	TGTGCCAGCAGGGCCAGGGAGGCAACCGAGCAGTACTTC	CASRAREATEQYF